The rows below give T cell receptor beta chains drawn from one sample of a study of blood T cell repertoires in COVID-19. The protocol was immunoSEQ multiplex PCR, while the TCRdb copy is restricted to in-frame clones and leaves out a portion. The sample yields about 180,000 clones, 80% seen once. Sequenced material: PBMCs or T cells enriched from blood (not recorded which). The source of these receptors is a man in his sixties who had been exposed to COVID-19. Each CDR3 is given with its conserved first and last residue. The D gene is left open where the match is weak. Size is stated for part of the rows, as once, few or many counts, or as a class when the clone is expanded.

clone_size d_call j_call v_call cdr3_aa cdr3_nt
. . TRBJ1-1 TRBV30 CAYSTESNTEAFF TGTGCCTACTCGACAGAGTCGAACACTGAAGCTTTCTTT
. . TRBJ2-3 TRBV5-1 CASSPGGATQYF TGCGCCAGCAGCCCCGGGGGTGCTACGCAGTATTTT
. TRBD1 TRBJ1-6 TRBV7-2 CASSFTGTGGSPLHF TGTGCCAGCAGCTTTACAGGGACAGGAGGCTCACCCCTCCACTTT
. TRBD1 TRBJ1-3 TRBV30 CAWEMVGTGIGNTIYF TGTGCCTGGGAGATGGTGGGGACAGGAATTGGAAACACCATATATTTT
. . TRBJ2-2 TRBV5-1 CASSLDPYGKNTGELFF TGCGCCAGCAGCTTGGACCCTTACGGGAAGAACACCGGGGAGCTGTTTTTT
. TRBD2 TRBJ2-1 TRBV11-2 CASSSAGGLAGDLGEQFF TGTGCCAGCAGCTCCGCCGGGGGCCTAGCGGGAGATCTTGGGGAGCAGTTCTTC
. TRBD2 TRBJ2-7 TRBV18 CASASGRDLEQYF TGTGCCAGCGCCAGCGGGAGAGACTTAGAGCAGTACTTC
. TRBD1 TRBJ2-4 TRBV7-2 CASSLVSTGDSKNIQYF TGTGCCAGCAGCTTAGTGTCGACAGGGGATAGCAAAAACATTCAGTACTTC
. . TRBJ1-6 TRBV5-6 CASSLVHSPSPLHF TGTGCCAGCAGCTTGGTACACAGTCCCTCACCCCTCCACTTT
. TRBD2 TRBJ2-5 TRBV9 CASSARGLAGGETQYF TGTGCCAGCAGCGCCCGAGGACTAGCGGGAGGCGAGACCCAGTACTTC
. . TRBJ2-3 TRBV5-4 CASSLRQASTDTQYF TGTGCCAGCAGCTTGAGGCAGGCGAGCACAGATACGCAGTATTTT
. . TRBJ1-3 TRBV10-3 CAISESAVSSGNTIYF TGTGCCATCAGTGAGTCAGCGGTCAGCTCTGGAAACACCATATATTTT
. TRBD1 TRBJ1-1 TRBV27 CASSSSTGGNTEAFF TGTGCCAGCAGTTCATCGACAGGGGGGAACACTGAAGCTTTCTTT
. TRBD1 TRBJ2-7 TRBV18 CASSPGQGSYEQYF TGTGCCAGCTCACCGGGACAGGGCTCCTACGAGCAGTACTTC
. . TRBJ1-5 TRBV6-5 CASSDSSGNQPQHF TGTGCCAGCAGTGACTCGTCGGGTAATCAGCCCCAGCATTTT
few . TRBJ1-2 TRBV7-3 CASSLGPNYGYTF TGTGCCAGCAGCCTTGGCCCTAACTATGGCTACACCTTC
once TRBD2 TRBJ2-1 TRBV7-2 CASSSPIGLAGGKGQFF TGTGCCAGCAGCTCACCAATCGGACTAGCGGGAGGAAAGGGGCAGTTCTTC
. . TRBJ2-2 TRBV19 CASSISPGAYTGELFF TGTGCCAGTAGTATATCTCCAGGGGCCTATACCGGGGAGCTGTTTTTT
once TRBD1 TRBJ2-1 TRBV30 CAWRVQGANEQFF TGTGCCTGGAGGGTACAGGGGGCGAATGAGCAGTTCTTC
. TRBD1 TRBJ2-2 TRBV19 CASSTAGQGALFF TGTGCCAGTAGTACCGCGGGGCAGGGGGCTCTGTTTTTT
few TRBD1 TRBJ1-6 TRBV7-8 CASSLLQGPLPLHF TGTGCCAGCAGCTTGTTACAGGGGCCTCTCCCCCTCCACTTT
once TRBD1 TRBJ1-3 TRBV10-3 CAIRGTGNGNTIYF TGTGCCATCAGGGGGACAGGGAACGGAAACACCATATATTTT
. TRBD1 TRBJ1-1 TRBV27 CASSFRTGGVTEAFF TGTGCCAGCAGTTTCCGGACAGGGGGCGTCACTGAAGCTTTCTTT
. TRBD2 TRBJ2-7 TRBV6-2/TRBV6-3 CASSKLAGGTYEQYF TGTGCCAGCAGTAAACTAGCGGGAGGAACCTACGAGCAGTACTTC
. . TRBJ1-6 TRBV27 CASSLGTATPLHF TGTGCCAGCAGTTTAGGGACTGCGACACCCCTCCACTTT
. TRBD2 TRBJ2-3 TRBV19 CASSPTSGRPTDTQYF TGTGCCAGTAGTCCGACTAGCGGGAGGCCTACAGATACGCAGTATTTT
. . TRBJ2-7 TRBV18 CASSLQGSGEQYF TGTGCCAGCTCACTGCAGGGGTCGGGAGAGCAGTACTTC
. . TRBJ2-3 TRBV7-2 CASSPRLSTDTQYF TGTGCCAGCAGCCCGCGACTGAGCACAGATACGCAGTATTTT
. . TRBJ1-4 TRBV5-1 CASSLLSTNEKLFF TGCGCCAGCAGCTTGTTATCGACTAATGAAAAACTGTTTTTT
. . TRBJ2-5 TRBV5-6 CASSFQGETQYF TGTGCCAGCAGCTTCCAGGGGGAGACCCAGTACTTC
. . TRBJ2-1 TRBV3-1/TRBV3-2 CASSQGLRSNNEQFF TGTGCCAGCAGCCAAGGACTGCGGAGTAACAATGAGCAGTTCTTC
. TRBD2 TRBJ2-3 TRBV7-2 CASSLRAGRGYTDTQYF TGTGCCAGCAGTTTAAGAGCGGGGAGGGGATACACAGATACGCAGTATTTT
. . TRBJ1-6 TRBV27 CASSLSVNSPLHF TGTGCCAGCAGTTTATCCGTTAATTCACCCCTCCACTTT
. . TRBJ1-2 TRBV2 CASSELASSSLSGYTF TGTGCCAGCAGTGAACTAGCATCCTCTTCCCTGAGTGGCTACACCTTC
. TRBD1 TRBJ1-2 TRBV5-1 CASSNGQGRVGYTF TGCGCCAGCAGCAACGGACAGGGAAGGGTTGGCTACACCTTC
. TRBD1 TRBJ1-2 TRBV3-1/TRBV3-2 CASSQGDSLHTF TGTGCCAGCAGCCAGGGGGACAGTCTCCACACCTTC
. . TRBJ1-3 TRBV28 CASSLVRGGPDSGNTIYF TGTGCCAGCAGTTTAGTTAGGGGCGGCCCCGACTCTGGAAACACCATATATTTT
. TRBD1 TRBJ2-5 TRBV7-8 CASSWGDQTGRTQYF TGTGCCAGCAGCTGGGGCGATCAGACAGGGCGGACCCAGTACTTC
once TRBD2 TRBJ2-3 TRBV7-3 CASSSRAGFTDTQYF TGTGCCAGCAGCTCCCGAGCGGGGTTCACAGATACGCAGTATTTT
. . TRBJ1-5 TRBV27 CASSFRSFQPQHF TGTGCCAGCAGTTTCCGGTCGTTTCAGCCCCAGCATTTT
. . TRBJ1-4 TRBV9 CASSVSAVGEKLFF TGTGCCAGCAGCGTATCGGCGGTTGGGGAAAAACTGTTTTTT
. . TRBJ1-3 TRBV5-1 CASSLMIGSGNTIYF TGCGCCAGCAGCTTGATGATCGGCTCTGGAAACACCATATATTTT
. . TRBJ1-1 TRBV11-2 CASSFGEYTEAFF TGTGCCAGCAGCTTCGGGGAGTACACTGAAGCTTTCTTT
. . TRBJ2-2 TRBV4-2 CASSQDWYNTGELFF TGTGCCAGCAGCCAGGACTGGTATAACACCGGGGAGCTGTTTTTT
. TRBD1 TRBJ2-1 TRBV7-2 CASSLAVRTGSHEQFF TGTGCCAGCAGCTTAGCCGTTCGGACAGGGTCCCATGAGCAGTTCTTC
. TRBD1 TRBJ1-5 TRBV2 CASRGTGLNQPQHF TGTGCCAGCAGGGGGACAGGGTTGAATCAGCCCCAGCATTTT
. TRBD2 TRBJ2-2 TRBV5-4 CASSATGLAGPGELFF TGTGCCAGCAGCGCGACGGGACTAGCGGGACCCGGGGAGCTGTTTTTT
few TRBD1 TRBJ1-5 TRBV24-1 CATSDPGDRGRDQPQHF TGTGCCACCAGTGACCCCGGGGACAGGGGGCGAGATCAGCCCCAGCATTTT
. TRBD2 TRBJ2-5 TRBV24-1 CATSKGVAGGPGTQYF TGTGCCACCAGCAAAGGGGTAGCGGGAGGGCCGGGGACCCAGTACTTC
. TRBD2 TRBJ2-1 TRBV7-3 CASSLRLAGHNEQFF TGTGCCAGCAGCTTACGCCTAGCGGGACACAATGAGCAGTTCTTC
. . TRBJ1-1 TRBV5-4 CASRLGGPTLTEAFF TGTGCCAGCAGACTAGGCGGGCCGACTTTGACTGAAGCTTTCTTT
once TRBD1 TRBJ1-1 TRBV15 CATSSLRQGIRAFF TGTGCCACCAGCAGCCTTAGACAGGGGATTCGGGCTTTCTTT
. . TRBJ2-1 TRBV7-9 CASSPEQGKRDEQFF TGTGCCAGCAGCCCGGAACAGGGTAAAAGGGATGAGCAGTTCTTC
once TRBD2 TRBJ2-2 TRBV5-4 CASSLAGGRVAGELFF TGTGCCAGCAGCTTGGCCGGCGGGAGGGTGGCCGGGGAGCTGTTTTTT
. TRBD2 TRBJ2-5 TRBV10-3 CAIGPGLAGTQETQYF TGTGCCATCGGCCCTGGCCTAGCGGGGACCCAAGAGACCCAGTACTTC
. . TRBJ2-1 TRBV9 CASSVLVEGEQFF TGTGCCAGCAGCGTACTAGTGGAAGGTGAGCAGTTCTTC
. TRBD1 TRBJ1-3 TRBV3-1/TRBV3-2 CASSQPGQGSGTIYF TGTGCCAGCAGCCAACCCGGACAGGGTTCGGGCACCATATATTTT